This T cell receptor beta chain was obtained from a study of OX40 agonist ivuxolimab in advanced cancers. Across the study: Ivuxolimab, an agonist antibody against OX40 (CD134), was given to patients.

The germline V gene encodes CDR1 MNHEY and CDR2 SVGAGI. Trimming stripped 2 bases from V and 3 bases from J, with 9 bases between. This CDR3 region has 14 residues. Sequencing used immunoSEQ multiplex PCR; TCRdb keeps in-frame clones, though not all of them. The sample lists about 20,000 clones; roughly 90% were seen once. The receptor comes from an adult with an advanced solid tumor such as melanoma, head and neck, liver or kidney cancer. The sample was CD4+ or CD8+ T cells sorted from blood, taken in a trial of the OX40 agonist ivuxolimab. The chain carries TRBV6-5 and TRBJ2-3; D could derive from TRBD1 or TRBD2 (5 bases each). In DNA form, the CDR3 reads TGTGCCAGCAGTTACGAGGGACCGACAGATACGCAGTATTTT. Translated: CASSYEGPTDTQYF.